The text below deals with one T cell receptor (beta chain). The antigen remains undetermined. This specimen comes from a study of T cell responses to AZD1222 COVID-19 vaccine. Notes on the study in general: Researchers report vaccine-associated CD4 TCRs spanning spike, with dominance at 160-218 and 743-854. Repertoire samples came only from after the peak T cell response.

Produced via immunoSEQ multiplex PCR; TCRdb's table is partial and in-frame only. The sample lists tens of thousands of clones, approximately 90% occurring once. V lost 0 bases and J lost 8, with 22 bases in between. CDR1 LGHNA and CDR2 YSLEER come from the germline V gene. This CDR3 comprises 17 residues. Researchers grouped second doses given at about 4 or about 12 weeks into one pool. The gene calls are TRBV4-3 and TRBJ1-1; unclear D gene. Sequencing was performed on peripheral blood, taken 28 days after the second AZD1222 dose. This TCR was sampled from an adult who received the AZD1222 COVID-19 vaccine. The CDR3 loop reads CASSQDRTPSPGGEAFF. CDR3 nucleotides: TGCGCCAGCAGCCAAGATCGGACGCCGTCCCCTGGTGGGGAAGCTTTCTTT.